This T cell receptor beta chain was identified during a study of tumor-infiltrating lymphocytes in primary liver carcinoma. Germline V lookup: CDR1 SGHAT, CDR2 FQNNGV. The CDR3 loop spans 14 amino acids. The researchers obtained blood RNA from unsorted whole blood and also extracted germline DNA. About this clonotype itself: One junction end disagrees with the germline gene, perhaps due to a read error.

The template, around 520 ng total RNA, yielded TCR beta cDNA made with a constant-region primer. Nested multiplex PCR, run for three rounds with slightly modified ARM-PCR, yielded TCR beta libraries. The study ran its first two PCR rounds for roughly 11 cycles each, using TRBV1-TRBV30 forward primers and a C-beta reverse primer. MiXCR was run by TCRdb on the multiplex PCR reads, yielding one entry per CDR3 protein. Of some 200,000 distinct CDR3 sequences listed, less than 75% are singletons. This clonotype originated in a woman aged 55-69 years with primary liver carcinoma and hepatitis B virus infection. Source material: peripheral blood. This sequence joins TRBV11-2 and TRBJ2-5, with D possibly being TRBD2 (6 bases). DNA of the CDR3: TGTGCCAGCAGCCGCCCAGGGAGGCAAGAGATCCAGTACTTC. Amino acid sequence: CASSRPGRQEIQYF.